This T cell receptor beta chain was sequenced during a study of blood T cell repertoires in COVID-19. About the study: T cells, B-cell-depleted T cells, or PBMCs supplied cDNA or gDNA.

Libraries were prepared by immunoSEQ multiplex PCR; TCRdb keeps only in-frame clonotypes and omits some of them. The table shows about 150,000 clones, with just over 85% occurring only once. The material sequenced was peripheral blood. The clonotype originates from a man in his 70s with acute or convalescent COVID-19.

The DNA of the CDR3 is TGCGCCAGCAGCCAAGAGAATAGCCGGAATGAGCAGTTCTTC. It codes for CASSQENSRNEQFF. The V gene is TRBV4-1, the J gene TRBJ2-1; D unresolved. The CDR3 loop spans 14 amino acids. Between the trimmed V and J ends, which lost 0 bases and 7 bases, there was a span of 10 bases. The germline V gene has CDR1 MGHRA and CDR2 YSYEKL.